The 30 T cell receptor beta chains below come from one sample, sequenced in a study of Ad26.COV2.S vaccination and SARS-CoV-2 variants. Treatment reported: around 19 received Ad26.COV2.S at low or high dose, single or two shots; roughly 5 received placebo; per-sample allocation not given. Vaccine and placebo recipients were sampled on day 63 after the first injection. Measured with immunoSEQ multiplex PCR; TCRdb has only the in-frame clones, and not every one. The sample contains approximately 240,000 clones, 88% of which appear only once. The specimen was peripheral blood, collected in a trial of Ad26.COV2.S vaccine versus placebo. All receptors derive from a person aged 18-65 years who received the Ad26.COV2.S COVID-19 vaccine or a placebo.

This chain connects TRBV4-2 to TRBJ2-3; D gene unclear. This CDR3 spans 14 amino acids. Germline CDR1 LGHNA, CDR2 YNFKEQ. The V end was cut by 0 bases, the J end by 2 bases, with 6 bases between. Here the CDR3 reads CASSQDRYTDTQYF. CDR3 DNA sequence: TGTGCCAGCAGCCAAGACCGGTACACAGATACGCAGTATTTT.

The chain joins TRBV3-1 (or the pseudogene TRBV3-2) to TRBJ2-7; no clear D. With 1 base removed from V and 1 base from J, the gap between germline ends came to 5 bases. This CDR3 spans 13 amino acids. Per germline, CDR1 LGHDT and CDR2 YNNKEL (reference sequence). The CDR3 here is CASSQARSYEQYF. The CDR3 region has the DNA TGTGCCAGCAGCCAAGCAAGGTCCTACGAGCAGTACTTC.

The J gene is TRBJ1-2, the V gene TRBV19; TRBD1 aligns across 7 bases. CDR3 length: 16 amino acids. Trimming cost V 3 bases and J 0 bases; bases outside gene matches: 7. CDR1 is LNHDA and CDR2 is SQIVND in the germline V gene (reference sequence). Here the CDR3 DNA reads TGTGCCAGTAGTATGGAAACAGGGGCGGCTAACTATGGCTACACCTTC. It encodes CASSMETGAANYGYTF.

This clone was picked up one time. This chain links TRBV5-3 with TRBJ2-2, with D perhaps TRBD1 (5 bases). TRBV5-3 is an ORF, with its function uncertain. The V end was cut by 4 bases, the J end by 4 bases, with 11 bases between. The CDR3 is made up of 14 amino acids. The CDR3 coding sequence is TGTGCCAGAAGCGTAGGGGAAGGCACCGGGGAGCTGTTTTTT. Translating it yields CARSVGEGTGELFF.

The chain employs TRBV4-1 and TRBJ2-3; 10 positions agree with TRBD1. This CDR3 comprises 16 residues. Germline CDR1 and CDR2: MGHRA and YSYEKL. Trimming removed 1 base from V and 1 base from J; junction bases left unmatched: 2. The chain's CDR3 is CASSQATGGGTDTQYF. CDR3 DNA sequence: TGCGCCAGCAGCCAAGCGACAGGGGGCGGCACAGATACGCAGTATTTT.

The V call is TRBV28, the J call TRBJ1-6, with D uncertain. Trimming stripped 6 bases from V and 7 bases from J, with 10 bases between. The germline gives CDR1 MDHEN, CDR2 SYDVKM. The CDR3 length is 13 residues. DNA of the CDR3: TGTGCCAGCAGCCGCGGATCGAATTCACCCCTCCACTTT. Translated: CASSRGSNSPLHF.

The chain recombines TRBV15 with TRBJ2-7; 9 nucleotides agree with TRBD1. CDR1 is LNHNV and CDR2 is YYDKDF in the germline V gene (reference sequence). With V trimmed by 10 bases and J by 2 bases, 12 bases remained unmatched. The CDR3 is 15 amino acids. The CDR3 sequence is CAIAAGTGIPYEQYF. The CDR3 region has the DNA TGTGCCATCGCCGCCGGGACAGGGATCCCCTACGAGCAGTACTTC.

A remark on this clone: Different DNA sequences within this sample yield the same CDR3. V is TRBV7-9 and J is TRBJ2-7, with 8 bases that match TRBD1. The CDR3 has 14 residues. With V trimmed by 1 base and J by 1 base, 0 bases remained unmatched. CDR1 SEHNR and CDR2 FQNEAQ come from the germline V gene (reference sequence). The CDR3 protein is CASSLGTGSYEQYF. DNA of the CDR3: TGTGCCAGCAGCTTAGGGACAGGGTCCTACGAGCAGTACTTC.

The genes are TRBV4-3 and TRBJ2-5; 11 bases fit TRBD2. Germline CDR1 reads LGHNA; CDR2 reads YSLEER. V was clipped by 0 bases and J by 2 bases; unmatched bases: 5. CDR3 size: 17 residues. The CDR3 loop is CASSQESLAGVQETQYF. The CDR3 DNA is TGCGCCAGCAGCCAAGAATCACTAGCGGGAGTACAAGAGACCCAGTACTTC.

V gene TRBV7-2 combines with J gene TRBJ2-3; 14 bases are shared with TRBD2. The V gene end was trimmed by 4 bases and the J gene end by 8 bases; junction bases not matched to a gene: 5. In germline, CDR1 is SGHTA, CDR2 FQGNSA. The CDR3 length is 15 residues. The CDR3 nucleotides are TGTGCCAGCAGCTCGGGACTAGCGGGAGCGGTTACGCAGTATTTT. It is translated as CASSSGLAGAVTQYF.

The chain uses TRBV10-2 and TRBJ1-1; D is undetermined. This CDR3 contains 12 residues. V was cut by 5 bases and J by 0 bases, with 4 bases left in between. The germline gives CDR1 WSHSY, CDR2 SAAADI. Written as DNA, the CDR3 is TGCGCCAGCAGTCCGGTGAACACTGAAGCTTTCTTT. This sequence encodes CASSPVNTEAFF.

The chain couples TRBV30 to TRBJ2-3, with D possibly TRBD1 on 5 matching bases. Trimming removed 2 bases at V and 7 bases at J, with 7 bases between. Germline CDR1 is GTSNPN and CDR2 is SVGIG (reference sequence). This CDR3 is 11 amino acids long. CDR3 sequence: CAWSTGNTQYF. DNA for the CDR3: TGTGCCTGGAGTACAGGCAATACGCAGTATTTT.

This chain joins TRBV5-6 and TRBJ1-5; 11 bases fit TRBD1. This CDR3 is 15 amino acids long. The germline CDR1 and CDR2 sequences are SGHDT and YYEEEE. Trimming cost V 2 bases and J 6 bases; bases outside gene matches: 4. This CDR3 reads CASSFGQGAGQPQHF. The CDR3 DNA follows: TGTGCCAGCAGCTTTGGACAGGGGGCCGGTCAGCCCCAGCATTTT.

This sequence joins TRBV4-3 and TRBJ2-7, with no clear D. The V end was cut by 0 bases, the J end by 2 bases, with 11 bases between. This CDR3 has 15 amino acids. Germline V gene lookup returns CDR1 LGHNA and CDR2 YSLEER. The CDR3 sequence: CASSQDPGSTYEQYF. Written as DNA, the CDR3 is TGCGCCAGCAGCCAAGATCCGGGCTCCACCTACGAGCAGTACTTC.

J is TRBJ2-6 and V is TRBV30; D gene uncertain. V was clipped by 8 bases and J by 1 base, with 9 bases between them. The CDR3 loop spans 13 amino acids. Per germline, CDR1 GTSNPN and CDR2 SVGIG (reference sequence). The CDR3 spells CARERSGANVLTF. The CDR3 nucleotides are TGTGCCCGAGAGAGATCTGGGGCCAACGTCCTGACTTTC. The entire variable domain, with the rest obtained from reference TRBV30 and TRBJ2-6, is as follows: SQTIHQWPATLVQPVGSPLSLECTVEGTSNPNLYWYRQAAGRGLQLLFYSVGIGQISSEVPQNLSASRPQDRQFILSSKKLLLSDSGFYLCARERSGANVLTFGAGSRLTVL.

The chain couples TRBV7-2 to TRBJ1-1; TRBD1 aligns across 8 bases. V trimming: 10 bases; J trimming: 1 base; junction bases outside the gene matches: 11. Germline CDR1 reads SGHTA; CDR2 reads FQGNSA. The CDR3 is 15 amino acids. CDR3 loop: CAIRQTGVGNTEAFF. Here the CDR3 DNA reads TGTGCCATCCGCCAGACAGGGGTGGGGAACACTGAAGCTTTCTTT.

The chain combines TRBV10-3 with TRBJ1-1; D call uncertain. Deletions cut 3 bases from V and 3 bases from J, with 11 bases between. Per the germline V gene, CDR1 is ENHRY and CDR2 is SYGVKD. This CDR3 region has 14 residues. Written as DNA, the CDR3 is TGTGCCATCAGTGATATGGGGAGGGACACTGAAGCTTTCTTT. Amino acid sequence: CAISDMGRDTEAFF.

The chain links TRBV4-3 to TRBJ2-1, with D possibly TRBD1 on 5 matching bases. This CDR3 contains 16 residues. V was shortened by 0 bases and J by 6 bases, with 15 bases between the two germline ends. In germline, CDR1 is LGHNA, CDR2 YSLEER. The DNA of the CDR3 is TGCGCCAGCAGCCAAGATCCGCAGGGATGGGGCAATGAGCAGTTCTTC. Translation gives CASSQDPQGWGNEQFF.

The V gene is TRBV28, the J gene TRBJ1-1; perhaps TRBD1 as D (5 bases). Looked up from germline, CDR1 is MDHEN and CDR2 is SYDVKM. V lost 3 bases and J lost 4, with 12 bases in between. The CDR3 spans 14 residues. The CDR3 region has the DNA TGTGCCAGCAGTTTGGCCGGGGGGGGCACTGAAGCTTTCTTT. This gives the protein CASSLAGGGTEAFF.

The chain combines TRBV30 with TRBJ1-2, with D uncertain. The germline V gene encodes CDR1 GTSNPN and CDR2 SVGIG (reference sequence). This CDR3 has 11 amino acids. Trimming shortened V by 4 bases and J by 8 bases, and 11 bases separated the two germline ends. DNA for the CDR3: TGTGCCTGGATGGTCGTAGGGGGCTACACCTTC. This encodes CAWMVVGGYTF.

This clone was observed a few times. The chain combines TRBV29-1 with TRBJ2-7; no clear D. Germline V CDR1 and CDR2: SQVTM, ANQGSEA. CDR3 length: 9 residues. This CDR3 reads CRGWNEQYF. CDR3 in DNA: TGCAGAGGGTGGAACGAGCAGTACTTC.

The chain couples TRBV9 to TRBJ2-7; 7 bases line up with TRBD1. CDR3 length: 15 residues. V lost 4 bases to trimming and J lost 3 bases; unmatched junction nucleotides: 10. CDR1 SGDLS and CDR2 YYNGEE come from the germline V gene. In DNA, the CDR3 is TGTGCCAGCAGCCCCCGACAGGGAATCGGCTACGAGCAGTACTTC. Translating it yields CASSPRQGIGYEQYF.

The rearrangement joins TRBV4-2 to TRBJ2-3; weak D call: TRBD2 (5 bases). Trimming removed 1 base from V and 1 base from J, with 9 bases in between. The CDR3 is 15 amino acids. Looked up from germline, CDR1 is LGHNA and CDR2 is YNFKEQ. CDR3 nucleotides: TGTGCCAGCAGCCAAGGGACTCCCGGCACAGATACGCAGTATTTT. Encoded protein: CASSQGTPGTDTQYF.

The rearrangement joins TRBV2 to TRBJ2-7; TRBD1 matches at 8 bases. The CDR3 totals 13 residues. Germline trimming cut 7 bases from V and 3 bases from J; bases unmatched to any gene: 5. Germline CDR1 is SNHLY and CDR2 is FYNNEI. CDR3 in amino acids: CASTGQGIYEQYF. The CDR3 nucleotides read TGTGCCAGCACTGGACAGGGAATCTACGAGCAGTACTTC.

This chain links TRBV14 with TRBJ2-3; 9 bases are shared with TRBD2. J gave up 4 bases and V 6 bases, and 8 bases lay outside the gene matches. This CDR3 has 15 residues. In germline, CDR1 is SGHDN, CDR2 FVKESK. CDR3 in DNA: TGTGCCAGCAGGGATAGCGGGAGCTCTCCAGATACGCAGTATTTT. Its translation is CASRDSGSSPDTQYF.

This clone came up a few times. The V gene is TRBV3-1 (or the pseudogene TRBV3-2), the J gene TRBJ1-1; D is unclear. Germline values: CDR1 LGHDT, CDR2 YNNKEL (reference sequence). There are 15 residues in the CDR3. The germline V and J ends were trimmed by 0 bases and 1 base, with 9 bases remaining between them. CDR3 protein: CASSQDASQNTEAFF. CDR3 nucleotide sequence: TGTGCCAGCAGCCAAGACGCAAGTCAGAACACTGAAGCTTTCTTT.

The V gene is TRBV5-1, the J gene TRBJ2-3; 12 bases line up with TRBD2. The germline V gene encodes CDR1 SGHRS and CDR2 YFSETQ. This CDR3 comprises 18 residues. V was pared by 4 bases and J by 0 bases, with 9 bases of the junction left unmatched. CDR3 in amino acids: CASSTRTSGKTSTDTQYF. CDR3 in DNA: TGCGCCAGCAGCACGCGGACTAGCGGGAAGACTAGCACAGATACGCAGTATTTT.

This clone was detected once. The rearrangement joins TRBV28 to TRBJ2-7; D ambiguous. The length of the CDR3 is 12 residues. Looked up from germline, CDR1 is MDHEN and CDR2 is SYDVKM. Deletions cut 6 bases from V and 6 bases from J, with 12 bases between. The CDR3 DNA reads TGTGCCAGCAGCTCACCGGGTCGCGAGCAGTACTTC. It translates to CASSSPGREQYF.

The chain combines TRBV9 with TRBJ2-7, with TRBD2 as a possible D gene (5 bases). Per germline, CDR1 SGDLS and CDR2 YYNGEE. The CDR3 consists of 14 residues. V gave up 3 bases and J gave up 2 bases, with 12 bases separating them. The CDR3 DNA is TGTGCCAGCAGCGCGGGATTTTCGGCCTACGAGCAGTACTTC. Translation gives CASSAGFSAYEQYF.

The genes are TRBV6-2 or TRBV6-3 and TRBJ2-2; no firm D call. Per germline, CDR1 MNHEY and CDR2 SVGEGT. V lost 4 bases and J 2 bases, leaving 11 bases between the germline ends. The CDR3 spans 15 residues. DNA for the CDR3: TGTGCCAGCAGTTCGCAGGACCCCAACACCGGGGAGCTGTTTTTT. It translates to CASSSQDPNTGELFF.